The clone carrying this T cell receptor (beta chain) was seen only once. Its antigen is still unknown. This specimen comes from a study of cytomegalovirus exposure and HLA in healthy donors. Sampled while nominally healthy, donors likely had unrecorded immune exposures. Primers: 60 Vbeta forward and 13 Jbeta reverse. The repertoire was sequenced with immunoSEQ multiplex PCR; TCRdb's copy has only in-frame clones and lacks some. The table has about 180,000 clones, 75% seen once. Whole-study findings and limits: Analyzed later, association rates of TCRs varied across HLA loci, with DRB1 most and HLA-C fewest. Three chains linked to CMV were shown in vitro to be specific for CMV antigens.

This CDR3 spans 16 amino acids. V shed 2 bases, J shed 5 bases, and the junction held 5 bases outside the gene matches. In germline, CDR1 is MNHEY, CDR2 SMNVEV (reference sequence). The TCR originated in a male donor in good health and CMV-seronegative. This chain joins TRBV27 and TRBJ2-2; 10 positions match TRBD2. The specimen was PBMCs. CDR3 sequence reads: CASSLKASGGTGELFF. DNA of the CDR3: TGTGCCAGCAGTTTAAAAGCTAGCGGGGGAACCGGGGAGCTGTTTTTT.